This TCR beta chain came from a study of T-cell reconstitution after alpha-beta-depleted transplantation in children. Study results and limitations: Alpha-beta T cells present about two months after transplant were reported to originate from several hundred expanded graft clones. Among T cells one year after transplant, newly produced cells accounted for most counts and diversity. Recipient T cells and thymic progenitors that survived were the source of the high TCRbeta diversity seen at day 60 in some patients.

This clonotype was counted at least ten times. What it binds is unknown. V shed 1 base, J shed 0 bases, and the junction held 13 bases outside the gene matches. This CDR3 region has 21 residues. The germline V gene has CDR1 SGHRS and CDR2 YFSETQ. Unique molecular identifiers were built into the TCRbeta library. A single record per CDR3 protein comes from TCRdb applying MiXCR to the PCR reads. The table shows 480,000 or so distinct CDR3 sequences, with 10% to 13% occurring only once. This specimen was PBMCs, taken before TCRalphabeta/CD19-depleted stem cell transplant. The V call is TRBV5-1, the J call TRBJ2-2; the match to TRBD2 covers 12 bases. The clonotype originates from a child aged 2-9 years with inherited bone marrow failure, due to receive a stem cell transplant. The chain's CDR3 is CASSLTRTSGTFVTNTGELFF. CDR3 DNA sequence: TGCGCCAGCAGCTTGACAAGGACTAGCGGGACTTTTGTGACGAACACCGGGGAGCTGTTTTTT.